These 27 T cell receptor beta chains originate from one sample sequenced in a study of cytomegalovirus exposure and HLA in healthy donors. A multiplex PCR was run with 60 Vbeta primers and 13 Jbeta primers. Measured with immunoSEQ multiplex PCR; TCRdb has only the in-frame clones, and not every one. The table records some 78,000 clones, 80% of them present only once. The sample was PBMCs. These receptors all come from a man aged 45-65 years in good health and CMV-seropositive.

This chain joins TRBV2 and TRBJ1-3; 10 positions agree with TRBD1. Unmatched junction bases numbered 9, after V lost 6 bases and J lost 4 bases. Per germline, CDR1 SNHLY and CDR2 FYNNEI. The CDR3 is made up of 16 amino acids. The CDR3 DNA reads as TGTGCCAGCAGCGCCGAGGGGACAGGGGCAGGAAACACCATATATTTT. Translated, it gives CASSAEGTGAGNTIYF.

The chain recombines TRBV7-2 with TRBJ2-7, with TRBD2 matching over 8 bases. CDR1 and CDR2 (germline): SGHTA, FQGNSA. The CDR3 spans 15 residues. V shed 2 bases, J shed 0 bases, and the junction held 3 bases outside the gene matches. DNA of the CDR3: TGTGCCAGCAGCTTATCGGGAGGGAGCTCCTACGAGCAGTACTTC. It encodes CASSLSGGSSYEQYF.

This chain's CDR3 is CATSDGGRPLHF. The CDR3 DNA sequence: TGTGCCACCTCGGACGGGGGGCGGCCCCTCCACTTT. The chain couples TRBV15 to TRBJ1-6; maybe TRBD1 (6 bases). V gave up 8 bases and J gave up 13 bases, with 15 bases separating them. Per the germline V gene, CDR1 is LNHNV and CDR2 is YYDKDF (reference sequence). This CDR3 has 12 residues.

This rearrangement joins TRBV5-1 to TRBJ2-7; TRBD1 agrees at 7 bases. This CDR3 is built from 15 residues. Looked up from germline, CDR1 is SGHRS and CDR2 is YFSETQ. Trimming removed 4 bases from V and 3 bases from J; junction bases left unmatched: 10. This chain's CDR3 is CASSVEPGQNYEQYF. The CDR3 bases are TGCGCCAGCAGCGTCGAACCGGGACAGAACTACGAGCAGTACTTC.

This chain links TRBV6-1 with TRBJ1-2; D not resolved. The ends were cut back, 2 bases at V and 7 bases at J, with 8 bases in the middle. The CDR3 is made up of 12 amino acids. The germline V gene encodes CDR1 MNHNS and CDR2 SASEGT. CDR3 sequence: CASSETGVGYTF. CDR3 bases: TGTGCCAGCAGTGAAACCGGGGTTGGCTACACCTTC.

Note on this clone: Other nucleotide sequences from this sample produce the same CDR3. This rearrangement joins TRBV18 to TRBJ2-5, with 8 bases aligning to TRBD1. The CDR3 consists of 14 residues. V lost 3 bases to trimming and J lost 2 bases; unmatched junction nucleotides: 2. Germline V gives CDR1 KGHSH, CDR2 LQKENI. The CDR3 DNA sequence: TGTGCCAGCTCACCTGGACAGGGACAAGAGACCCAGTACTTC. It is translated as CASSPGQGQETQYF.

The genes are TRBV4-2 and TRBJ2-2; 7 bases are shared with TRBD2. V was clipped by 0 bases and J by 2 bases; unmatched bases: 6. Germline CDR1 reads LGHNA; CDR2 reads YNFKEQ. The CDR3 consists of 17 residues. CDR3: CASSQEGSGPNTGELFF. The CDR3 DNA follows: TGTGCCAGCAGCCAAGAGGGTAGCGGGCCTAACACCGGGGAGCTGTTTTTT.

This chain joins TRBV11-2 and TRBJ2-1; 10 positions match TRBD2. CDR3 size: 16 residues. Germline values: CDR1 SGHAT, CDR2 FQNNGV. V lost 2 bases and J lost 8; bases outside the gene matches: 9. CDR3 nucleotides: TGTGCCAGCAGCTTAACCGCCCTAGCGGGAGATGATGAGCAGTTCTTC. Translating gives CASSLTALAGDDEQFF.

This chain joins TRBV30 and TRBJ2-7, with 9 positions matching TRBD2. Unmatched junction bases numbered 0, after V lost 5 bases and J lost 1 base. The CDR3 consists of 12 residues. Germline assignment: CDR1 GTSNPN and CDR2 SVGIG (reference sequence). The chain's CDR3 is CAWAGGSYEQYF. CDR3 nucleotide sequence: TGTGCCTGGGCGGGGGGGTCCTACGAGCAGTACTTC.

The rearrangement uses TRBV4-1 and TRBJ2-3; 12 nucleotides align to TRBD2. The germline CDR1 and CDR2 sequences are MGHRA and YSYEKL. The V and J ends lost 4 bases and 8 bases, in that order; junction bases with no gene match: 13. The CDR3 has 17 residues. The DNA of the CDR3 is TGCGCCAGCAGCCCCACGAGGGGGACTAGCGGGTCTGTTACGCAGTATTTT. This translates into CASSPTRGTSGSVTQYF.

The V gene is TRBV19, the J gene TRBJ2-1; no definite D call. The CDR3 loop spans 13 amino acids. Germline V lookup: CDR1 LNHDA, CDR2 SQIVND (reference sequence). V was clipped by 7 bases and J by 1 base, with 8 bases between them. CDR3 sequence reads: CASTFGSYNEQFF. In DNA form, the CDR3 reads TGTGCCAGTACCTTCGGGTCCTACAATGAGCAGTTCTTC.

The V gene is TRBV6-5, the J gene TRBJ2-4, with unresolved D. The germline gives CDR1 MNHEY, CDR2 SVGAGI. Trimming stripped 6 bases from V and 8 bases from J, with 11 bases between. The length of the CDR3 is 12 residues. The CDR3 bases are TGTGCCAGCAGGAAAAATGAGGACATTCAGTACTTC. This gives the protein CASRKNEDIQYF.

In this sample, this clone turned up a few times. The V call is TRBV7-6, the J call TRBJ2-1; D perhaps matches TRBD2 (7 bases). Trimming removed 3 bases at V and 8 bases at J, with 14 bases between. Germline lookup yields CDR1 SGHVS and CDR2 FNYEAQ. The CDR3 has 14 residues. The CDR3 DNA sequence: TGTGCCAGCAGCTTGGGGAGGGGGAGGGATGAGCAGTTCTTC. As protein: CASSLGRGRDEQFF.

This clone has just one count. The V gene is TRBV4-3, the J gene TRBJ2-5, with 10 bases that match TRBD1. V lost 4 bases and J lost 2; bases outside the gene matches: 4. Germline V CDR1 and CDR2: LGHNA, YSLEER. This CDR3 spans 15 amino acids. The CDR3 reads CASSPRDRGQETQYF. The DNA of the CDR3 is TGCGCCAGCAGCCCTAGGGACAGGGGACAAGAGACCCAGTACTTC.

To note about this clone: At the DNA level, this CDR3 is encoded by other sequences in the same sample as well. This rearrangement joins TRBV5-6 to TRBJ2-7; 13 bases match TRBD2. Trimming cost V 4 bases and J 4 bases; bases outside gene matches: 8. Germline CDR1 and CDR2: SGHDT and YYEEEE. The CDR3 has 16 residues. The CDR3 sequence is CASSLWTSGSQYEQYF. CDR3 in DNA: TGTGCCAGCAGCCTATGGACTAGCGGGAGTCAATACGAGCAGTACTTC.

The rearrangement links TRBV30 to TRBJ2-2; 7 nucleotides align to TRBD1. Trimming cost V 5 bases and J 6 bases; bases outside gene matches: 3. From germline, CDR1 is GTSNPN and CDR2 SVGIG (reference sequence). The CDR3 runs 12 residues. In DNA form, the CDR3 reads TGTGCCTGGGGGACAGACTCCGGGGAGCTGTTTTTT. It encodes CAWGTDSGELFF.

V gene TRBV5-4 combines with J gene TRBJ2-7; maybe TRBD1 (6 bases). Trimming pared 4 bases from V and 5 bases from J, leaving 13 bases between. In germline, CDR1 is SGHNT, CDR2 YYREEE (reference sequence). The CDR3 totals 13 residues. CDR3 residues: CASSLTGSDEQYF. Here the CDR3 DNA reads TGTGCCAGCAGCCTAACAGGGTCCGACGAGCAGTACTTC.

The chain links TRBV15 to TRBJ2-7; 9 nucleotides line up with TRBD1. The CDR3 length is 15 residues. Trimming removed 5 bases from V and 2 bases from J; junction bases left unmatched: 7. Germline lookup yields CDR1 LNHNV and CDR2 YYDKDF (reference sequence). CDR3 region: CATSVAGTGTYEQYF. CDR3 sequence (DNA): TGTGCCACCAGCGTCGCCGGGACAGGGACCTACGAGCAGTACTTC. Full variable domain (remainder filled in from reference TRBV15 and TRBJ2-7): DAMVIQNPRYQVTQFGKPVTLSCSQTLNHNVMYWYQQKSSQAPKLLFHYYDKDFNNEADTPDNFQSRRPNTSFCFLDIRSPGLGDTAMYLCATSVAGTGTYEQYFGPGTRLTVT.

V gene TRBV2 combines with J gene TRBJ2-2; D is unresolved. Trimming removed 6 bases at V and 1 base at J, with 15 bases between. The germline V gene has CDR1 SNHLY and CDR2 FYNNEI. This CDR3 contains 16 residues. The CDR3 region has the DNA TGTGCCAGCAGGGAGACTTGGCAGAAGAACACCGGGGAGCTGTTTTTT. Protein sequence: CASRETWQKNTGELFF.

The rearrangement uses TRBV5-1 and TRBJ2-6, with a weak D call TRBD2 (6 bases). Trimming stripped 5 bases from V and 4 bases from J, with 13 bases between. There are 15 residues in the CDR3. The germline CDR1 and CDR2 sequences are SGHRS and YFSETQ. Here the CDR3 DNA reads TGCGCCAGCAGGGGGGGATATTCCGGGGCCAACGTCCTGACTTTC. This codes for CASRGGYSGANVLTF.

The chain employs TRBV19 and TRBJ1-1; tentative D call: TRBD1 (6 bases). The CDR3 runs 14 residues. Germline CDR1 and CDR2: LNHDA and SQIVND (reference sequence). V was pared by 5 bases and J by 1 base, with 11 bases between. Here the CDR3 DNA reads TGTGCCAGTAGTCTTGGGACAACGAACACTGAAGCTTTCTTT. This encodes CASSLGTTNTEAFF.

The CDR3 DNA sequence: TGTGCCAGCAGCTTAGGCCCTACCTATGAGCAGTTCTTC. Translating gives CASSLGPTYEQFF. V usage is TRBV7-9 and J usage is TRBJ2-1; D gene unclear. Germline assignment: CDR1 SEHNR and CDR2 FQNEAQ (reference sequence). The CDR3 contains 13 residues. Trimming removed 1 base from V and 8 bases from J, with 9 bases in between.

The chain combines TRBV30 with TRBJ2-2; the D is unclear. The V gene lost 0 bases and the J gene lost 0 bases, with 8 bases spanning the gap. This CDR3 is 15 amino acids long. Germline-derived CDR1 and CDR2 are GTSNPN and SVGIG (reference sequence). Written as DNA, the CDR3 is TGTGCCTGGAGTGTACAGTTAGCGAACACCGGGGAGCTGTTTTTT. Translation: CAWSVQLANTGELFF.

This chain connects TRBV11-3 to TRBJ1-1, with D possibly being TRBD1 (6 bases). V was pared by 4 bases and J by 4 bases, with 10 bases between. The CDR3 spans 13 residues. CDR1 and CDR2 from the germline V gene are SGHNT and YENEEA. This CDR3 is CASSSNRVTEAFF. The DNA for the CDR3 is TGTGCCAGCAGCTCAAACAGGGTCACTGAAGCTTTCTTT.

The chain has TRBV27 and TRBJ2-5; D is unresolved. V was pared by 2 bases and J by 4 bases, with 8 bases between. Per the germline V gene, CDR1 is MNHEY and CDR2 is SMNVEV (reference sequence). CDR3 length: 13 amino acids. In nucleotides, the CDR3 is TGTGCCAGCAGTTTACTATCCGGAGAGACCCAGTACTTC. As protein: CASSLLSGETQYF.

V is TRBV9 and J is TRBJ1-6, with D perhaps matching TRBD1 (5 bases). CDR3 length equals 15 residues. Per the germline V gene, CDR1 is SGDLS and CDR2 is YYNGEE. V shed 4 bases and J shed 7 bases, with 15 bases lying between them. The CDR3 nucleotides read TGTGCCAGCAGCTTCGCCAGGGAGGCCAATTCACCCCTCCACTTT. It encodes CASSFAREANSPLHF.

This chain uses TRBV19 with TRBJ2-1, with D possibly matching TRBD2 (6 bases). CDR3 length: 15 amino acids. Germline CDR1 and CDR2: LNHDA and SQIVND (reference sequence). V was shortened by 1 base and J by 4 bases, with 11 bases between the two germline ends. For the CDR3, the DNA is TGTGCCAGTAGTATAGGCGGGACGGGTTACAATGAGCAGTTCTTC. As protein: CASSIGGTGYNEQFF.